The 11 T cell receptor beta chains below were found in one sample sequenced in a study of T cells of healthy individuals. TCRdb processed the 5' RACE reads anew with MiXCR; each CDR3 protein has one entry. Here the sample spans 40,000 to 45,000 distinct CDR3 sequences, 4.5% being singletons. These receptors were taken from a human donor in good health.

CDR3 nucleotides: TGCGCCAGCAGCCAGACGATCGTTGAAAAACTGTTTTTT. Its translation: CASSQTIVEKLFF. The chain uses TRBV4-1 and TRBJ1-4, with unresolved D. The V and J ends lost 3 bases and 7 bases respectively, with 9 bases between them. CDR1 and CDR2 from the germline V gene are MGHRA and YSYEKL. The CDR3 runs to 13 residues.

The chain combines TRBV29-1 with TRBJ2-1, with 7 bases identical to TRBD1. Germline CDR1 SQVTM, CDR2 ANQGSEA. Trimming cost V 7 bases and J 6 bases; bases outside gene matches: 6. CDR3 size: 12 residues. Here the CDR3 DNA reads TGCAGCGCAGGACAGGACCTCAATGAGCAGTTCTTC. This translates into CSAGQDLNEQFF.

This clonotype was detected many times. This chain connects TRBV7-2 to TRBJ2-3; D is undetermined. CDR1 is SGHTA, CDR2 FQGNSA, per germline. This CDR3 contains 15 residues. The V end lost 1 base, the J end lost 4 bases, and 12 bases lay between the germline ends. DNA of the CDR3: TGTGCCAGCAGCTTAGTATCCGACCCATCAGATACGCAGTATTTT. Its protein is CASSLVSDPSDTQYF.

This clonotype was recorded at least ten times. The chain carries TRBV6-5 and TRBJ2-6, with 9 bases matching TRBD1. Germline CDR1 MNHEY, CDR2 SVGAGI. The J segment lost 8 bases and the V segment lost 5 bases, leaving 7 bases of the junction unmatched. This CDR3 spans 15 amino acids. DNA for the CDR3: TGTGCCAGCAGTAGTCCCGGGACAGGGTCCAACGTCCTGACTTTC. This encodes CASSSPGTGSNVLTF.

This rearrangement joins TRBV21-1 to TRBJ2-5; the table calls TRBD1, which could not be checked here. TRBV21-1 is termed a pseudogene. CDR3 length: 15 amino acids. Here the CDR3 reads CASTRGTLPQETQYF. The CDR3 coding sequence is TGTGCCAGCACCCGGGGGACGTTACCCCAGGAGACCCAGTACTTC.

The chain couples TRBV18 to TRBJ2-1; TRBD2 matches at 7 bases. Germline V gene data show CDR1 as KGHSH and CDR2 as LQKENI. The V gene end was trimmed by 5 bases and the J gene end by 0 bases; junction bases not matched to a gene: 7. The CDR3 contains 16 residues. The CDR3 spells CASSSERGSSYNEQFF. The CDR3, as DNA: TGTGCCAGCTCATCAGAGCGGGGAAGCTCCTACAATGAGCAGTTCTTC. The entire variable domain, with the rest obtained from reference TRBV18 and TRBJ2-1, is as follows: NAGVMQNPRHLVRRRGQEARLRCSPMKGHSHVYWYRQLPEEGLKFMVYLQKENIIDESGMPKERFSAEFPKEGPSILRIQQVVRGDSAAYFCASSSERGSSYNEQFFGPGTRLTVL.

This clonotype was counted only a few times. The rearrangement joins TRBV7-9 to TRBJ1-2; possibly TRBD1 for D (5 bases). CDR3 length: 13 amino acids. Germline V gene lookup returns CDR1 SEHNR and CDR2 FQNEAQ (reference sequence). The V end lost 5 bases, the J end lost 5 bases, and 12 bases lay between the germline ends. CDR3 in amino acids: CASSLAAGYGYTF. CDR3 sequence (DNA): TGTGCCAGCAGCCTGGCGGCAGGGTATGGCTACACCTTC.

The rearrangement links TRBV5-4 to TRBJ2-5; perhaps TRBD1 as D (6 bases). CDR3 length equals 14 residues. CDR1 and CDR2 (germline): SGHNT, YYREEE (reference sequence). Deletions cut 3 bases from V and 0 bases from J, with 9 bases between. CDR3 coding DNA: TGTGCCAGCAGCTCGGACAGATACCAAGAGACCCAGTACTTC. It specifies CASSSDRYQETQYF. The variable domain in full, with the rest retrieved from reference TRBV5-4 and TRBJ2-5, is ETGVTQSPTHLIKTRGQQVTLRCSSQSGHNTVSWYQQALGQGPQFIFQYYREEENGRGNFPPRFSGLQFPNYSSELNVNALELDDSALYLCASSSDRYQETQYFGPGTRLLVL.

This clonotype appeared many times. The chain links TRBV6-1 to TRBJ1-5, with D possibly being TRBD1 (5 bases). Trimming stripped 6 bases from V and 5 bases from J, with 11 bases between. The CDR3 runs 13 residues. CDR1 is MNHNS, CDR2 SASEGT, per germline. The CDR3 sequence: CASSPGPDQPQHF. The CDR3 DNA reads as TGTGCCAGCAGCCCGGGGCCCGATCAGCCCCAGCATTTT.

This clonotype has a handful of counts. CDR3 DNA sequence: TGTGCCTGGATTCGGTCTCCTGGGAACACTGAAGCTTTCTTT. Amino acid sequence: CAWIRSPGNTEAFF. This chain connects TRBV30 to TRBJ1-1; D not resolved. The CDR3 extends over 14 amino acids. The V gene's germline CDR1 is GTSNPN and CDR2 SVGIG (reference sequence). Trimming left V 4 bases short and J 1 base short, with 13 bases between. Filled out from reference TRBV30 and TRBJ1-1, the complete variable domain reads SQTIHQWPATLVQPVGSPLSLECTVEGTSNPNLYWYRQAAGRGLQLLFYSVGIGQISSEVPQNLSASRPQDRQFILSSKKLLLSDSGFYLCAWIRSPGNTEAFFGQGTRLTVV.

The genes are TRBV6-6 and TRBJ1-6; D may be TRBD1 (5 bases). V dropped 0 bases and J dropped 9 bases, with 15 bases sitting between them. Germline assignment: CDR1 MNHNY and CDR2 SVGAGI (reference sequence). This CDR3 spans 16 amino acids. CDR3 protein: CASSYSIGEGSSPLHF. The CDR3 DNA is TGTGCCAGCAGTTACTCGATTGGGGAGGGGAGTTCACCCCTCCACTTT.